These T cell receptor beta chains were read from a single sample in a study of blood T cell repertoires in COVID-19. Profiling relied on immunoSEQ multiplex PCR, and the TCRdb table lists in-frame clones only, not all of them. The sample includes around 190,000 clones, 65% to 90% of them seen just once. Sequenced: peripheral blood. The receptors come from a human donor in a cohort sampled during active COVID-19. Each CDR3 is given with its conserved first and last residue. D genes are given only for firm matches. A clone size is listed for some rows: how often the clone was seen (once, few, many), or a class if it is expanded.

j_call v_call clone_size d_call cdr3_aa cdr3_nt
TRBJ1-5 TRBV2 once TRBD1 CASNRLGGDQPQHF TGTGCCAGCAATCGCCTAGGGGGCGATCAGCCCCAGCATTTT
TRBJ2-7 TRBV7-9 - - CASSPNQLYEQYF TGTGCCAGCAGCCCCAACCAACTCTACGAGCAGTACTTC
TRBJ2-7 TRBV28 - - CASSHRYEQYF TGTGCCAGCAGCCACAGGTACGAGCAGTACTTC
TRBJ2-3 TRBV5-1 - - CASSLDTGVTDTQYF TGCGCCAGCAGCTTGGATACGGGGGTCACAGATACGCAGTATTTT
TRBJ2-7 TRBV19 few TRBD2 CASRTSGRNYEQYF TGTGCCAGTAGGACTAGCGGGAGGAATTACGAGCAGTACTTC
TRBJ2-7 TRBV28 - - CASTRGGQGGTYEQYF TGTGCCAGCACCCGGGGGGGACAGGGTGGGACCTACGAGCAGTACTTC
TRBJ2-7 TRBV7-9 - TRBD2 CASSFGAGGTYEQYF TGTGCCAGCAGCTTCGGAGCGGGAGGGACCTACGAGCAGTACTTC
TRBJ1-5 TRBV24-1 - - CATSDSGDLNQPQHF TGTGCCACCAGTGATTCGGGGGACCTCAATCAGCCCCAGCATTTT
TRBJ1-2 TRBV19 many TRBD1 CASSSGTGGRNYGYTF TGTGCCAGTAGTAGCGGGACAGGGGGCAGAAACTATGGCTACACCTTC
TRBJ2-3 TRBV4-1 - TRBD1 CASSRPDRANTDTQYF TGCGCCAGCAGCCGACCGGACAGGGCAAACACAGATACGCAGTATTTT
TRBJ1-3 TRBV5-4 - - CASSLYRSSGNTIYF TGTGCCAGCAGCTTATACAGGTCCTCTGGAAACACCATATATTTT
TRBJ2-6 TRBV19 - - CASNLRVSGANVLTF TGTGCCAGTAATTTACGGGTCTCTGGGGCCAACGTCCTGACTTTC